This paragraph reports one T cell receptor beta chain. The data derive from a study of low-dose radiotherapy and immunotherapy resistance in tumors. About the study: The authors gave intravenous cyclophosphamide 200 mg/m2 every two weeks, one day before radiation and immunotherapy. Patients received 300 mg of oral aspirin each day across four cycles, commencing on cycle 1 day 1.

TRAV and TRBV primers primed cDNA for both TCRalpha and TCRbeta. Both a constant-region primer and a V-primer adapter served to amplify TCRs across approximately 19 PCR cycles. The isolated mRNA underwent amplification through in vitro transcription. In TCRdb, the reads were re-called with MiXCR into one record per CDR3 protein. Seen here are about 64,000 distinct CDR3 sequences, approximately 26% observed once, and the top ten hold about 6.6%. The time point is: before trial treatment. The therapy administered to donors comprised nivolumab, ipilimumab, aspirin, low-dose cyclophosphamide and low-dose radiotherapy. This clonotype was sampled from a male donor with rectosigmoid adenocarcinoma. The input for sequencing was PBMCs, taken before treatment.

In nucleotides, the CDR3 is TGCGCCAGCAGCTCCTTACCGGGCACCGGGGAGCTGTTTTTT. The encoded protein is CASSSLPGTGELFF. This chain connects TRBV5-1 to TRBJ2-2; D unclear. Germline V gene data show CDR1 as SGHRS and CDR2 as YFSETQ. Trimming cost V 3 bases and J 4 bases, with 10 bases left between them. CDR3 length equals 14 residues.